Sequencing of this T cell receptor (beta chain) was carried out in a study of graft-versus-host responses after intestinal transplantation. Study background: Induction using anti-thymocyte globulin, followed by tacrolimus and steroids for around 3 years, was given to all recipients. Study results and caveats: Early post-transplant HvG declines were associated with peak circulating GvH clone levels. Recipient marrow held GvH clones, some first seen in ileum or blood.

Clones were read by immunoSEQ multiplex PCR, and TCRdb kept only the in-frame ones, dropping some. This sample has some 23,000 clones, with approximately 93% found just once. Worth noting for this clone: Its matching antigen is unknown.

The sequence came from a human patient who received an intestinal transplant, so some T cells may come from the graft donor. The sequencing used PBMCs, collected 156 days after intestinal transplant.

The CDR3 DNA sequence: TGTGCCAGCAGCTTAGGAGACAGGGGATATGGCTACACCTTC. It encodes CASSLGDRGYGYTF. The chain carries TRBV7-8 and TRBJ1-2; TRBD1 matches 8 bases. CDR1 is SGHVS, CDR2 FQNEAQ, per germline. The ends lost 1 base at V and 5 bases at J; junction bases unmatched: 3. This CDR3 spans 14 amino acids.